This passage covers 27 T cell receptor beta chains from one sample sequenced in a study of blood T cell repertoires in COVID-19. Generated by immunoSEQ multiplex PCR, the TCRdb table keeps only in-frame clones and is missing some. The sample includes some 160,000 clones, roughly nine tenths of them seen just once. Source material: peripheral blood. The receptors derive from a woman aged 60 to 75 with active COVID-19.

J is TRBJ2-2 and V is TRBV2, with 8 bases lining up with TRBD1. The CDR3 length is 14 residues. From germline, CDR1 is SNHLY and CDR2 FYNNEI. V lost 8 bases to trimming and J lost 2 bases; unmatched junction nucleotides: 4. The CDR3 coding sequence is TGTGCCAGCCGAGGACAGGGAAACACCGGGGAGCTGTTTTTT. Protein product: CASRGQGNTGELFF.

This clone was observed a handful of times. The chain recombines TRBV4-3 with TRBJ2-2; TRBD2 agrees at 8 bases. The CDR3 totals 15 residues. The germline V gene encodes CDR1 LGHNA and CDR2 YSLEER. J was trimmed by 4 bases and V by 4 bases; bases with no gene match: 5. CDR3 coding DNA: TGCGCCAGCAGCCTGCAAGCGGGAGTCACCGGGGAGCTGTTTTTT. Protein sequence: CASSLQAGVTGELFF.

The rearrangement joins TRBV3-1 (or the pseudogene TRBV3-2) to TRBJ2-7, with D unclear. CDR3 length: 15 residues. In germline, CDR1 is LGHDT, CDR2 YNNKEL (reference sequence). Trimming took 0 bases from V and 0 from J, leaving 9 bases between them. The CDR3 region is CASSQDRQISYEQYF. The DNA of the CDR3 is TGTGCCAGCAGCCAAGATCGCCAGATCTCCTACGAGCAGTACTTC.

The J gene is TRBJ2-2, the V gene TRBV7-3; TRBD2 agrees at 9 bases. The CDR3 loop spans 16 amino acids. Losses at the gene ends were 5 bases for V and 7 bases for J; bases not matched to a gene: 11. The V gene's germline CDR1 is SGHTA and CDR2 FQGTGA. Here the CDR3 DNA reads TGTGCCAGCAGCCGAACGCGGGAGGGCCGCGGCGGGGAGCTGTTTTTT. Its protein product is CASSRTREGRGGELFF.

The genes are TRBV28 and TRBJ1-2, with 11 bases identical to TRBD1. Per the germline V gene, CDR1 is MDHEN and CDR2 is SYDVKM. With V trimmed by 8 bases and J by 8 bases, 16 bases remained unmatched. The CDR3 covers 16 residues. CDR3 sequence: CASGIGQGAGRAGYTF. CDR3 nucleotides: TGTGCCAGCGGAATCGGACAGGGGGCGGGTAGAGCGGGCTACACCTTC.

This chain links TRBV19 with TRBJ2-3; 9 nucleotides align to TRBD1. The CDR3 sequence is 15 residues long. J gave up 3 bases and V 6 bases, and 7 bases lay outside the gene matches. Germline loops: CDR1 LNHDA, CDR2 SQIVND (reference sequence). CDR3 DNA: TGTGCCAGTAGACGTACAGGGGGCGGGACAGATACGCAGTATTTT. Translating gives CASRRTGGGTDTQYF.

The chain links TRBV4-3 to TRBJ2-1; 9 bases align to TRBD2. From germline, CDR1 is LGHNA and CDR2 YSLEER. CDR3 length: 15 residues. The V gene end was trimmed by 1 base and the J gene end by 9 bases; junction bases not matched to a gene: 7. The CDR3 DNA reads as TGCGCCAGCAGCCAAGGCGGCGGGAGGGCGGGTGAGCAGTTCTTC. Protein: CASSQGGGRAGEQFF.

This chain connects TRBV7-8 to TRBJ2-5, with unresolved D. The germline V gene encodes CDR1 SGHVS and CDR2 FQNEAQ. The V end lost 4 bases, the J end lost 7 bases, and 7 bases lay between the germline ends. The CDR3 consists of 11 residues. CDR3 residues: CASSSLRTQYF. In DNA form, the CDR3 reads TGTGCCAGCAGCTCCCTTCGGACCCAGTACTTC.

V gene TRBV4-2 combines with J gene TRBJ1-3; D is unclear. V lost 0 bases and J lost 4, with 7 bases in between. CDR1 and CDR2 from the germline V gene are LGHNA and YNFKEQ. The CDR3 covers 14 residues. The CDR3 loop is CASSQDGFGNTIYF. The CDR3 DNA reads as TGTGCCAGCAGCCAAGACGGGTTCGGAAACACCATATATTTT.

The V gene is TRBV5-6, the J gene TRBJ1-2; a weak D match, TRBD1 (6 bases). CDR3 length equals 11 residues. Trimming pared 3 bases from V and 10 bases from J, leaving 10 bases between. The germline gives CDR1 SGHDT, CDR2 YYEEEE. The CDR3 coding sequence is TGTGCCAGCAGCTCTAGGACAGCCTACACCTTC. It is translated as CASSSRTAYTF.

The rearrangement joins TRBV4-1 to TRBJ2-7; no clear D. Germline V gives CDR1 MGHRA, CDR2 YSYEKL. The CDR3 extends over 15 amino acids. V dropped 3 bases and J dropped 3 bases, with 15 bases sitting between them. The CDR3 DNA reads as TGCGCCAGCAGCCAGGGCTCGTTAATTAACTACGAGCAGTACTTC. Translation: CASSQGSLINYEQYF.

This chain connects TRBV7-2 to TRBJ2-1; TRBD2 is a possible D gene (5 bases). The CDR3 is made up of 12 amino acids. Germline V gives CDR1 SGHTA, CDR2 FQGNSA. The ends were cut back, 5 bases at V and 16 bases at J, with 18 bases in the middle. In DNA, the CDR3 is TGTGCCAGCAGCCAGGACTGGCCCCCTACTTTCTTC. Translated, it gives CASSQDWPPTFF.

The chain carries TRBV5-4 and TRBJ2-1; 8 nucleotides agree with TRBD2. Germline V gene lookup returns CDR1 SGHNT and CDR2 YYREEE (reference sequence). This CDR3 is 15 amino acids long. V shed 4 bases, J shed 5 bases, and the junction held 8 bases outside the gene matches. CDR3 amino acids: CASSLGLAGHNEQFF. The CDR3 bases are TGTGCCAGCAGCCTCGGACTAGCCGGGCACAATGAGCAGTTCTTC.

The rearrangement links TRBV20-1 to TRBJ2-1; unclear D gene. The ends were cut back, 5 bases at V and 12 bases at J, with 14 bases in the middle. Per germline, CDR1 DFQATT and CDR2 SNEGSKA (reference sequence). The CDR3 is 11 residues long. The CDR3 DNA sequence: TGCAGTGCTCCGTTATCGGGTTTGCAGTTCTTC. Protein: CSAPLSGLQFF.

The V call is TRBV19, the J call TRBJ1-5, with D unresolved. Germline loops: CDR1 LNHDA, CDR2 SQIVND (reference sequence). This CDR3 is 15 amino acids long. V lost 1 base to trimming and J lost 0 bases, with 7 bases between them. The DNA for the CDR3 is TGTGCCAGTAGTATAGGGCAGTTTAGCAATCAGCCCCAGCATTTT. Protein: CASSIGQFSNQPQHF.

J is TRBJ1-1 and V is TRBV7-3, with 7 bases matching TRBD1. The trim removed 0 bases at V and 7 bases at J, leaving 2 bases unmatched. The CDR3 runs 13 residues. The germline V gene encodes CDR1 SGHTA and CDR2 FQGTGA. The CDR3, as DNA: TGTGCCAGCAGCTTAACAGGGGGCGATGAAGCTTTCTTT. It is translated as CASSLTGGDEAFF.

The rearrangement uses TRBV4-3 and TRBJ2-3; 7 positions agree with TRBD2. J was trimmed by 1 base and V by 3 bases; bases with no gene match: 1. Germline V CDR1 and CDR2: LGHNA, YSLEER. This CDR3 is 14 amino acids long. The CDR3 is CASSQGLRTDTQYF. The CDR3 region has the DNA TGCGCCAGCAGCCAGGGACTACGCACAGATACGCAGTATTTT.

V usage is TRBV9 and J usage is TRBJ2-1, with 12 bases aligning to TRBD2. The V gene end was trimmed by 4 bases and the J gene end by 9 bases; junction bases not matched to a gene: 11. The CDR3 covers 16 residues. Germline V gene lookup returns CDR1 SGDLS and CDR2 YYNGEE. The CDR3 DNA is TGTGCCAGCAGCCCAAGTCCGACTAGCGGGAGAGTTGAGCAGTTCTTC. This sequence encodes CASSPSPTSGRVEQFF.

This clone has only one observation. This chain connects TRBV7-2 to TRBJ1-2; D is unresolved. Germline CDR1 and CDR2: SGHTA and FQGNSA. The CDR3 length is 13 residues. Trimming took off 1 base at V and 4 bases at J, with 7 bases between the two ends. This CDR3 reads CASSLEQFYGYTF. Here the CDR3 DNA reads TGTGCCAGCAGCTTAGAACAATTCTATGGCTACACCTTC.

V gene TRBV7-2 combines with J gene TRBJ1-4; 7 bases are shared with TRBD1. Germline assignment: CDR1 SGHTA and CDR2 FQGNSA. CDR3 length: 13 residues. V dropped 7 bases and J dropped 7; count of bases not matched to a gene: 6. The CDR3 DNA reads as TGTGCCAGCACCCGGGACAGAGGTGAAAAACTGTTTTTT. As protein: CASTRDRGEKLFF.

The V gene is TRBV7-2, the J gene TRBJ1-5, with TRBD1 as a possible D gene (6 bases). The CDR3 contains 16 residues. The germline V gene encodes CDR1 SGHTA and CDR2 FQGNSA. V lost 4 bases, J lost 0 bases, and 13 bases lay in between. CDR3 region: CASSSDRTYSNQPQHF. The CDR3 nucleotides are TGTGCCAGCAGCTCAGACAGGACTTATAGCAATCAGCCCCAGCATTTT.

The chain couples TRBV10-1 to TRBJ1-5, with a possible D match to TRBD1 (6 bases). The V end lost 6 bases, the J end lost 1 base, and 10 bases lay between the germline ends. Germline V CDR1 and CDR2: WNHNN, SYGVQD (reference sequence). This CDR3 has 14 residues. CDR3 sequence: CASSEGGSNQPQHF. As DNA, the CDR3 is TGCGCCAGCAGCGAAGGGGGAAGCAATCAGCCCCAGCATTTT.

The V and J genes are TRBV29-1 and TRBJ1-4; no firm D call. Germline V gene sequence: CDR1 SQVTM, CDR2 ANQGSEA. There are 13 residues in the CDR3. Trimming pared 7 bases from V and 8 bases from J, leaving 17 bases between. The CDR3 is CSGRYGSREKLFF. In nucleotides, the CDR3 is TGCAGCGGTCGATACGGGAGCCGGGAAAAACTGTTTTTT.

V is TRBV9 and J is TRBJ2-1; 7 nucleotides match TRBD1. The germline gives CDR1 SGDLS, CDR2 YYNGEE. The V and J ends lost 0 bases and 5 bases, in that order; junction bases with no gene match: 5. The CDR3 spans 15 residues. CDR3 nucleotides: TGTGCCAGCAGCGTAGGGGGACAGATCCACAATGAGCAGTTCTTC. Encoded protein: CASSVGGQIHNEQFF.

The chain has TRBV18 and TRBJ1-5; D may be TRBD1 (5 bases). Trimming shortened V by 2 bases and J by 4 bases, and 9 bases separated the two germline ends. Germline-derived CDR1 and CDR2 are KGHSH and LQKENI. CDR3 length: 14 residues. The CDR3 DNA follows: TGTGCCAGCTCACCATCGGCAGGGAATCAGCCCCAGCATTTT. Its translation: CASSPSAGNQPQHF.

V usage is TRBV24-1 and J usage is TRBJ1-2; 7 bases are a match to TRBD1. The CDR3 sequence is 14 residues long. V lost 5 bases, J lost 3 bases, and 5 bases stayed unmatched. Germline values: CDR1 KGHDR, CDR2 SFDVKD. CDR3 sequence (DNA): TGTGCCACCAGTGGGCAGGGGGAGGACTATGGCTACACCTTC. Its protein is CATSGQGEDYGYTF.

The chain links TRBV7-3 to TRBJ1-2; D is possibly TRBD1 (6 bases). Trimming shortened V by 2 bases and J by 3 bases, and 10 bases separated the two germline ends. Germline values: CDR1 SGHTA, CDR2 FQGTGA. The CDR3 extends over 14 amino acids. Here the CDR3 DNA reads TGTGCCAGCAGCTTAGGGGGCGCGGACTATGGCTACACCTTC. This sequence encodes CASSLGGADYGYTF. The variable domain in full, completed from reference TRBV7-3 and TRBJ1-2, reads GAGVSQTPSNKVTEKGKYVELRCDPISGHTALYWYRQSLGQGPEFLIYFQGTGAADDSGLPNDRFFAVRPEGSVSTLKIQRTERGDSAVYLCASSLGGADYGYTFGSGTRLTVV.